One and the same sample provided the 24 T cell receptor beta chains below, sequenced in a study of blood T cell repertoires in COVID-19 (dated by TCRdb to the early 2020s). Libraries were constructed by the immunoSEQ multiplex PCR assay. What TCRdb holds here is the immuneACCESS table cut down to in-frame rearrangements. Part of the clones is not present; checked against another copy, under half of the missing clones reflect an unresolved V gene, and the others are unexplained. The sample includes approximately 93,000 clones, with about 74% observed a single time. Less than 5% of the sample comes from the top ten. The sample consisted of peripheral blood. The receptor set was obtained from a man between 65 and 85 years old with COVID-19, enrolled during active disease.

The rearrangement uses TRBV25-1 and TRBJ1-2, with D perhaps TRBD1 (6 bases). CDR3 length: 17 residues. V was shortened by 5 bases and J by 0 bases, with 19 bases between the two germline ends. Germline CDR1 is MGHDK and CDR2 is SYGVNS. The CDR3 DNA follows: TGTGCCAGCAGTCTGGGGGCAGGGAAGGAATCTAACTATGGCTACACCTTC. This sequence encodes CASSLGAGKESNYGYTF.

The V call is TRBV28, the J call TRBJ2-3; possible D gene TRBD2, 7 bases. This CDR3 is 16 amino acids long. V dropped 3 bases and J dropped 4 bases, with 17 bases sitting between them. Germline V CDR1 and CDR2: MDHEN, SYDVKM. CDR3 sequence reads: CASSLVGGRGADTQYF. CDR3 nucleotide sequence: TGTGCCAGCAGTTTGGTCGGGGGGCGCGGGGCAGATACGCAGTATTTT.

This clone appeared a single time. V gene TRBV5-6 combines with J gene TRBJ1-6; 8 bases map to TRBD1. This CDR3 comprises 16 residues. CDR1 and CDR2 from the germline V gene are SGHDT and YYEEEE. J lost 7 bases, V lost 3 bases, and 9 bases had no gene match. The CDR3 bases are TGTGCCAGCAGCTCGAATCCGGGACAGGCCAATTCACCCCTCCACTTT. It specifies CASSSNPGQANSPLHF.

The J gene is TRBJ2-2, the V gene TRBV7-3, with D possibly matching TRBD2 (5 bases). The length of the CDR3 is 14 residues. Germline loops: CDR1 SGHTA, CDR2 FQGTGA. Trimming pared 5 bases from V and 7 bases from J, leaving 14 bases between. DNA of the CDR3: TGTGCCAGCAGCCAAACTAGTAATGGCGGGGAGCTGTTTTTT. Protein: CASSQTSNGGELFF.

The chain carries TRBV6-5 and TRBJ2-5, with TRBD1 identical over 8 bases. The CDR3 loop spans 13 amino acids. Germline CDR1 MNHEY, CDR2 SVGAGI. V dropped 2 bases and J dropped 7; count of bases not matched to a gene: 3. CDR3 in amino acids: CASSYGGQGTQYF. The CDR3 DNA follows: TGTGCCAGCAGTTACGGCGGACAGGGGACCCAGTACTTC.

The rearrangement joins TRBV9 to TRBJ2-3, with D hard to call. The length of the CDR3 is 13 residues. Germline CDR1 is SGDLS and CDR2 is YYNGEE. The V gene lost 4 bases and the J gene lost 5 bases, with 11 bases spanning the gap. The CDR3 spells CASSPETGDTQYF. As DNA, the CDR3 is TGTGCCAGCAGCCCAGAGACTGGAGATACGCAGTATTTT. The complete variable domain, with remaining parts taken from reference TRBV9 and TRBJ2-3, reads DSGVTQTPKHLITATGQRVTLRCSPRSGDLSVYWYQQSLDQGLQFLIQYYNGEERAKGNILERFSAQQFPDLHSELNLSSLELGDSALYFCASSPETGDTQYFGPGTRLTVL.

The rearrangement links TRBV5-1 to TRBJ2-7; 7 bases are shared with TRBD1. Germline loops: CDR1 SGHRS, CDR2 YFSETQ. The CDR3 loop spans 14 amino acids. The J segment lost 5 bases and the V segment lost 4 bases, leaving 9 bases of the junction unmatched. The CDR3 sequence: CASSNRDSLHEQYF. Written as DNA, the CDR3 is TGCGCCAGCAGCAACCGGGACAGCCTTCACGAGCAGTACTTC.

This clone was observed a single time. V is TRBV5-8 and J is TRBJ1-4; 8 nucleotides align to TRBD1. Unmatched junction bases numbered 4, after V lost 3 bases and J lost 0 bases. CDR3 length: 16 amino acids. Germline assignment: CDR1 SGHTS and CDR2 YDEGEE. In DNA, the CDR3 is TGTGCCAGCAGCTCGGGACAGGCTGCAACTAATGAAAAACTGTTTTTT. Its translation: CASSSGQAATNEKLFF. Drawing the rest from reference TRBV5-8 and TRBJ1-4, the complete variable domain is EAGVTQSPTHLIKTRGQQATLRCSPISGHTSVYWYQQALGLGLQFLLWYDEGEERNRGNFPPRFSGRQFPNYSSELNVNALELEDSALYLCASSSGQAATNEKLFFGSGTQLSVL.

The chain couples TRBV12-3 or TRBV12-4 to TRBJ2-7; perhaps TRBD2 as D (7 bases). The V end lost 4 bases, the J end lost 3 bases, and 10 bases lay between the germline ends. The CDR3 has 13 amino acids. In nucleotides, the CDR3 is TGTGCCAGCAGTTCGGGGGGCCACTACGAGCAGTACTTC. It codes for CASSSGGHYEQYF.

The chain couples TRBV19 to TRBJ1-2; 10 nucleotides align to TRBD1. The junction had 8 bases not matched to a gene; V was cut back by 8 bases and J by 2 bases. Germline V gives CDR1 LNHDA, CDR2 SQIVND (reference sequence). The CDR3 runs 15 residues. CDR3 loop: CASGRDRGINYGYTF. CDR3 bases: TGTGCCAGTGGCCGGGACAGGGGTATCAACTATGGCTACACCTTC.

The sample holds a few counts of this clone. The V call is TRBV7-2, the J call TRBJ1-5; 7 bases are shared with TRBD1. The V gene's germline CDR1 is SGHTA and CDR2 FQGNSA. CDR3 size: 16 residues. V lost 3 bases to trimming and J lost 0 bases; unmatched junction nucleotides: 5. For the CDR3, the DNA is TGTGCCAGCAGCTTGACAGGGACAGATAGCAATCAGCCCCAGCATTTT. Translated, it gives CASSLTGTDSNQPQHF.

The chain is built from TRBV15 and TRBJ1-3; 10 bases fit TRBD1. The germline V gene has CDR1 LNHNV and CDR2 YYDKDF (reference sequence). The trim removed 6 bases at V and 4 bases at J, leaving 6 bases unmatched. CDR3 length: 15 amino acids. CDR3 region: CATSDRGRSGNTIYF. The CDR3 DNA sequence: TGTGCCACCAGTGACAGGGGGCGATCCGGAAACACCATATATTTT.

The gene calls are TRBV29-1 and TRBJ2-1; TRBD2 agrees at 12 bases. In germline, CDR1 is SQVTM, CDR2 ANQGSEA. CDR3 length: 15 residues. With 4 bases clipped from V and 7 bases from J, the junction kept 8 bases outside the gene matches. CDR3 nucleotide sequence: TGCAGCGTTGCTAGCGGGAGGGCCATGGGTAATGAGCAGTTCTTC. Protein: CSVASGRAMGNEQFF.

CDR3 region: CASREGQGALDTEAFF. Written as DNA, the CDR3 is TGTGCCAGCAGAGAGGGACAGGGGGCGCTGGACACTGAAGCTTTCTTT. V usage is TRBV5-6 and J usage is TRBJ1-1; 12 bases map to TRBD1. Looked up from germline, CDR1 is SGHDT and CDR2 is YYEEEE. After removal of 5 bases from V and 3 bases from J, the junction contained 8 bases not matched to a gene. This CDR3 has 16 amino acids. The full variable domain, rest sourced from reference TRBV5-6 and TRBJ1-1, is DAGVTQSPTHLIKTRGQQVTLRCSPKSGHDTVSWYQQALGQGPQFIFQYYEEEERQRGNFPDRFSGHQFPNYSSELNVNALLLGDSALYLCASREGQGALDTEAFFGQGTRLTVV.

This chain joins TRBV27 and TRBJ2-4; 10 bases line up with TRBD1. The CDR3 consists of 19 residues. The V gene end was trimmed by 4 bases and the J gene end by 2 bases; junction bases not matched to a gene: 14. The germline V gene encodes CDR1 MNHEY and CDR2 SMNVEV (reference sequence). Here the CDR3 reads CASSYRDRGLGASKNIQYF. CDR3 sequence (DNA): TGTGCCAGCAGTTACCGGGACAGGGGCCTCGGGGCGTCCAAAAACATTCAGTACTTC.

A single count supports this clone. The CDR3 DNA follows: TGTGCCAGCTCACCAAGGGGGGACAGGAGTCAGCCCCAGCATTTT. As protein: CASSPRGDRSQPQHF. The V call is TRBV18, the J call TRBJ1-5; the match to TRBD1 covers 8 bases. This CDR3 spans 15 amino acids. V lost 2 bases and J lost 6; bases outside the gene matches: 6. Germline V gene sequence: CDR1 KGHSH, CDR2 LQKENI. Filled out from reference TRBV18 and TRBJ1-5, the complete variable domain reads NAGVMQNPRHLVRRRGQEARLRCSPMKGHSHVYWYRQLPEEGLKFMVYLQKENIIDESGMPKERFSAEFPKEGPSILRIQQVVRGDSAAYFCASSPRGDRSQPQHFGDGTRLSIL.

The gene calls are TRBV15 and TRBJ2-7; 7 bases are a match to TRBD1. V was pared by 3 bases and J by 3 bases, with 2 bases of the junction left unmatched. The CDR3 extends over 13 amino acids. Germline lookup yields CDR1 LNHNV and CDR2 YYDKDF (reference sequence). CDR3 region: CATSRGQYYEQYF. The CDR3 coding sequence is TGTGCCACCAGCAGGGGACAGTACTACGAGCAGTACTTC.

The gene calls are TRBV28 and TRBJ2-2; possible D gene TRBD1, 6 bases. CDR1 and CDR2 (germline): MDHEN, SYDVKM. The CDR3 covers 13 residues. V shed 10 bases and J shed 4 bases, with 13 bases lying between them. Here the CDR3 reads CATDRRSTGELFF. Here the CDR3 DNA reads TGTGCCACCGACAGGAGATCCACCGGGGAGCTGTTTTTT.

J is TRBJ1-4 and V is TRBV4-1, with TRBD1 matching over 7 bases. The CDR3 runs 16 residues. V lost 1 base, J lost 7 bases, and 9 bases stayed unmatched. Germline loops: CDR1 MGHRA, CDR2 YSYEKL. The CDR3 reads CASSQGTGYGGEKLFF. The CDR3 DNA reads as TGCGCCAGCAGCCAAGGGACAGGCTATGGCGGTGAAAAACTGTTTTTT.

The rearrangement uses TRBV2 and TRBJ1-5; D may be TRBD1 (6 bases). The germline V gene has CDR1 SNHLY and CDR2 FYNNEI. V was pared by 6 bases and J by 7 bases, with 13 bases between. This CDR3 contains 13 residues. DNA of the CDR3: TGTGCCAGCAGAACAGGGTTCGGGCAGCCCCAGCATTTT. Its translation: CASRTGFGQPQHF. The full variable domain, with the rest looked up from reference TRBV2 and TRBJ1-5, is EPEVTQTPSHQVTQMGQEVILRCVPISNHLYFYWYRQILGQKVEFLVSFYNNEISEKSEIFDDQFSVERPDGSNFTLKIRSTKLEDSAMYFCASRTGFGQPQHFGDGTRLSIL.

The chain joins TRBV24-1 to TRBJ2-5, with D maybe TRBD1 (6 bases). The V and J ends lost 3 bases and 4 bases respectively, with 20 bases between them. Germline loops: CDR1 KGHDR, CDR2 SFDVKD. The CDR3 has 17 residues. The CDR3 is CATSDKDRNIRSETQYF. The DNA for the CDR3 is TGTGCCACCAGTGATAAAGACAGGAATATTCGCTCAGAGACCCAGTACTTC.

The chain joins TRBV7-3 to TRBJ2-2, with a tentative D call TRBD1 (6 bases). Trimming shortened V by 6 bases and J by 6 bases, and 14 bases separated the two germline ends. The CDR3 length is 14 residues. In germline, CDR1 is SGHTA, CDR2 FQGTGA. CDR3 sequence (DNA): TGTGCCAGCAGTATACAGGGTCGGTCCGGGGAGCTGTTTTTT. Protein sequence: CASSIQGRSGELFF. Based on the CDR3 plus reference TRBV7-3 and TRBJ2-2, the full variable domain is GAGVSQTPSNKVTEKGKYVELRCDPISGHTALYWYRQSLGQGPEFLIYFQGTGAADDSGLPNDRFFAVRPEGSVSTLKIQRTERGDSAVYLCASSIQGRSGELFFGEGSRLTVL.

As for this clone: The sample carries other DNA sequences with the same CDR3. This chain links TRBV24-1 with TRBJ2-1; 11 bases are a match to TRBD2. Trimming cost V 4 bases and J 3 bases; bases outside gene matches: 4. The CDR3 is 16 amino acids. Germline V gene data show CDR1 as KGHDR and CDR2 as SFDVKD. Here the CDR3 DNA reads TGTGCCACCAGTGACCCCGGGACTAGCGGCTACAATGAGCAGTTCTTC. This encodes CATSDPGTSGYNEQFF.

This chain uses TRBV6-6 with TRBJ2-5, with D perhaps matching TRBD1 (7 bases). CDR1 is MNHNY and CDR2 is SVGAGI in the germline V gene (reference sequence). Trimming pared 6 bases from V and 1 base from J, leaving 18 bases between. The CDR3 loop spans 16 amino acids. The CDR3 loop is CASSRAQGGIQETQYF. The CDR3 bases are TGTGCCAGCAGCCGCGCCCAGGGGGGTATCCAAGAGACCCAGTACTTC.